This T cell receptor (beta chain) was recovered during a study of blood T cell repertoires in COVID-19 (dated by TCRdb to about 2020). With regard to the full study: Samples from collaborators originated in the United States, Italy and Spain and spanned both the acute and convalescent phases of COVID-19. The prospective study material was composed of cDNA or gDNA derived from T cells, B-cell-depleted T cells, or PBMCs. The dataset comprised deeply sampled blood TCRbeta repertoires from subjects exposed to, actively infected with, or recovered from COVID-19. The repertoires were released in a freely available public database meant as a resource for research on the immune response to SARS-CoV-2. Samples came from the ongoing ImmuneRACE study (first 160 participants) plus 1,254 subjects from 6 global collaborators. Nearly every sample came with metadata listing a de-identified subject ID, COVID-19 status, age in years and sex. Where available, HLA class I and class II types were obtained from metadata supplied by the sample provider rather than from assay-based typing. The study at large found these results: The quantity of clinical and demographic metadata differed by source and by participant and was supplied without curation.

One collaborating source in Seattle enrolled patients during active infection and followed them longitudinally through the course of disease. Whole blood was collected in K2EDTA tubes by collaborating institutions according to the institutions' own protocols. For TCRbeta analysis, collaborators shipped samples as frozen whole blood, isolated PBMCs, or DNA extracted from either of those sample types. TCRbeta CDR3 regions were amplified from genomic DNA using the immunoSEQ Assay, a bias-controlled multiplex PCR. Concerning the study's data processing: The number of nucleated cells in each sample was estimated by amplification of reference gene primers within the assay. Sequence reads were collapsed and filtered to measure the absolute abundance of every unique TCRbeta CDR3 rearrangement. For each sample, productive Simpson clonality was calculated as the square root of Simpson's diversity index across productive rearrangements. In TCRdb, the immuneACCESS table is reduced to in-frame sequences with V and J assigned. These tables do not hold every clone; where another copy was compared, an unresolved V gene accounts for under half, and the others remain unexplained. From that table come the V and J calls and clone size; the DNA was used to work out D and trimming. This sample is represented by roughly 350,000 clones; approximately 87% of them were singletons. The ten largest clonotypes hold 10% of the sample.

From the germline V gene, CDR1 is SGHRS and CDR2 is YFSETQ. The CDR3 sequence holds 12 residues, the cysteine and phenylalanine included. CDR3 DNA is the only sequence kept; it has 36 bases, read in frame from the first base. V sheds 4 bases and J sheds 0 bases, leaving 3 bases between their ends. A word on this clone: Which antigen it targets is not known. No base quality values were provided; no much bigger clone lies one nucleotide off.

This sequence originates from a woman aged 25 to 39 with COVID-19, enrolled during active disease. Recombination linked TRBV5-1 to TRBJ2-3; the D segment cannot be called with confidence. The sequencing input was peripheral blood. The CDR3 region reads CASSPSTDTQYF. At the DNA level, the sequence is TGCGCCAGCAGCCCTAGCACAGATACGCAGTATTTT.